This note documents a single TCR beta chain sequence. Per the authors' pipeline: Scientists estimated how many nucleated cells there were by amplifying reference gene primers. TCRdb's copy holds only in-frame clones and misses some; the assay was immunoSEQ multiplex PCR. The V and J calls and clone size were taken over from that table, and D and trimming were inferred from the DNA. The top ten hold about 3.1% of the sample, which has a few hundred thousand clones, 86% seen once. The CDR3 length is 14 residues. V was pared by 0 bases and J by 2 bases, with 6 bases between. Germline CDR1 and CDR2: SGHNT and YYREEE (reference sequence). This sample is part of a study of blood T cell repertoires in COVID-19. Study-wide background: T cells, B-cell-depleted T cells, or PBMCs supplied cDNA or gDNA.

Clinical history reported by participants formed the basis on which cohorts were assigned. This clonotype was sampled from a woman in her forties or fifties in a cohort exposed to, infected with or recovered from COVID-19 (not recorded which). Sequencing was performed on PBMCs or T cells enriched from blood (not recorded which). The V gene is TRBV5-4, the J gene TRBJ1-3; D uncertain. The CDR3: CASSLGLAGNTIYF. In nucleotides, the CDR3 is TGTGCCAGCAGCTTGGGACTGGCTGGAAACACCATATATTTT.